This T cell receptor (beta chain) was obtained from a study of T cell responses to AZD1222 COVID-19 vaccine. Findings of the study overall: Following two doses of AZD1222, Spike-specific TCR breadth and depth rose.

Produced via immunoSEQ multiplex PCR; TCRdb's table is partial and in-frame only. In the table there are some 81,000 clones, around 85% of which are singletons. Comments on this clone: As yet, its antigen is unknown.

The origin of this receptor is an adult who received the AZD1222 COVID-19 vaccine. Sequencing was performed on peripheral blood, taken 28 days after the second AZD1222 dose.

CDR3 in amino acids: CASSLGDRVYYGYTF. As DNA, the CDR3 is TGTGCCAGCAGCTTGGGGGACAGGGTCTACTATGGCTACACCTTC. V gene TRBV5-4 combines with J gene TRBJ1-2; 9 nucleotides align to TRBD1. V trimming: 0 bases; J trimming: 3 bases; junction bases outside the gene matches: 3. The CDR3 is 15 residues long. Germline-derived CDR1 and CDR2 are SGHNT and YYREEE (reference sequence).